The 5 T cell receptor beta chains in this list originate from one sample, sequenced in a study of OX40 agonist ivuxolimab in advanced cancers. Profiled with immunoSEQ multiplex PCR; TCRdb holds only in-frame clones, not every one. The table shows about 20,000 clones, with around four fifths occurring only once. Sample: CD4+ or CD8+ T cells sorted from blood, taken in a trial of the OX40 agonist ivuxolimab. All receptors derive from an adult with an advanced solid tumor such as melanoma, head and neck, liver or kidney cancer.

The chain joins TRBV27 to TRBJ2-7; unclear D gene. Germline CDR1 MNHEY, CDR2 SMNVEV (reference sequence). The CDR3 runs 12 residues. V shed 4 bases and J shed 3 bases, with 7 bases lying between them. CDR3: CASSSGDYEQYF. The CDR3 DNA reads TGTGCCAGCAGTTCTGGCGACTACGAGCAGTACTTC.

The chain joins TRBV7-3 to TRBJ2-7; TRBD1 aligns across 9 bases. CDR1 SGHTA and CDR2 FQGTGA come from the germline V gene. The CDR3 has 14 amino acids. Unmatched junction bases numbered 2, after V lost 1 base and J lost 4 bases. The DNA of the CDR3 is TGTGCCAGCAGCTTAAGTGGGACAGGGTACGAGCAGTACTTC. It yields the protein CASSLSGTGYEQYF.

The J gene is TRBJ2-7, the V gene TRBV9; perhaps TRBD1 as D (6 bases). In germline, CDR1 is SGDLS, CDR2 YYNGEE. The length of the CDR3 is 15 residues. Trimming pared 0 bases from V and 2 bases from J, leaving 12 bases between. CDR3 nucleotides: TGTGCCAGCAGCGTAGAGGGGGACGCAACCTACGAGCAGTACTTC. It is translated as CASSVEGDATYEQYF.

The count of this clone is one. This chain joins TRBV2 and TRBJ2-7; no clear D gene. CDR3 size: 12 residues. V shed 4 bases and J shed 3 bases, with 7 bases lying between them. Germline V lookup: CDR1 SNHLY, CDR2 FYNNEI. The CDR3 reads CASSVVVYEQYF. In DNA, the CDR3 is TGTGCCAGCAGTGTCGTAGTCTACGAGCAGTACTTC. Filled out from reference TRBV2 and TRBJ2-7, the complete variable domain reads EPEVTQTPSHQVTQMGQEVILRCVPISNHLYFYWYRQILGQKVEFLVSFYNNEISEKSEIFDDQFSVERPDGSNFTLKIRSTKLEDSAMYFCASSVVVYEQYFGPGTRLTVT.

The chain recombines TRBV15 with TRBJ1-4, with 10 bases fitting TRBD1. Germline trimming cut 6 bases from V and 6 bases from J; bases unmatched to any gene: 4. The CDR3 extends over 14 amino acids. CDR1 and CDR2 from the germline V gene are LNHNV and YYDKDF (reference sequence). The CDR3 nucleotides are TGTGCCACCAGTAGGGGGACAGGGGATGAAAAACTGTTTTTT. Translating gives CATSRGTGDEKLFF. Together with reference TRBV15 and TRBJ1-4, the CDR3 gives the full variable domain: DAMVIQNPRYQVTQFGKPVTLSCSQTLNHNVMYWYQQKSSQAPKLLFHYYDKDFNNEADTPDNFQSRRPNTSFCFLDIRSPGLGDTAMYLCATSRGTGDEKLFFGSGTQLSVL.